This T cell receptor (beta chain) was observed in a study of blood T cell repertoires in COVID-19. With regard to this clone: The junction does not match germline at one end; this may be a read error.

Sequencing was performed with immunoSEQ multiplex PCR; in TCRdb, only in-frame clones are kept and a portion is missing. The sample holds approximately 280,000 clones, approximately 92% seen once. Germline V gives CDR1 SQVTM, CDR2 ANQGSEA. The CDR3 has 14 residues. The J gene is TRBJ2-7, the V gene TRBV29-1; the D gene is possibly TRBD1 (8 bases). This TCR derives from a young woman with COVID-19, enrolled during active disease. Sequencing was performed on peripheral blood. The CDR3 DNA follows: TGCCGCGTTGGGGGGGGGACAGGCTTCTACGAGCAGTACTTC. This sequence encodes CRVGGGTGFYEQYF.